The T cell receptor beta chain under discussion was sequenced for a study of cytomegalovirus exposure and HLA in healthy donors. General observations from the study: The later analysis indicated that the majority of CMV-associated TCR beta chains appeared HLA-restricted.

Primers included in the PCR were 60 Vbeta and 13 Jbeta primers. Measured with immunoSEQ multiplex PCR; TCRdb has only the in-frame clones, and not every one. The sample includes over 65,000 clones, roughly 76% seen only once; the top ten take 7.2%. On this clone: Its antigen is currently unknown.

The clonotype originates from a woman in her forties in good health and CMV-seronegative. Sequenced: PBMCs.

CDR3 protein: CASRWDSSNQPQHF. The CDR3 bases are TGTGCCAGCAGGTGGGACAGTAGCAATCAGCCCCAGCATTTT. The rearrangement uses TRBV6-8 and TRBJ1-5; 7 bases fit TRBD1. This CDR3 spans 14 amino acids. Germline lookup yields CDR1 MNHGY and CDR2 SAAAGT. The V and J ends lost 6 bases and 0 bases, in that order; junction bases with no gene match: 2.